A single sample is the source of the 19 T cell receptor beta chains below, sequenced in a study of shared clonotypes between healthy human individuals. Here immunoSEQ multiplex PCR was the method, and the copy in TCRdb shows in-frame clones only, minus some. The sample records roughly 2 million clones, roughly 96% being singletons. The sequencing input was naive CD4+ T cells sorted from blood. Subset of the sample: CD45RA+ positively selected. Receptors originate from a man aged 18 to 30 in good health.

The chain carries TRBV19 and TRBJ1-1; 7 bases fit TRBD1. The CDR3 is made up of 11 amino acids. Germline values: CDR1 LNHDA, CDR2 SQIVND (reference sequence). The V and J ends lost 8 bases and 9 bases, in that order; junction bases with no gene match: 6. Here the CDR3 DNA reads TGTGCCAGTGGAAACAGGGGAAAAGCTTTCTTT. Encoded protein: CASGNRGKAFF. Combining the CDR3 with reference TRBV19 and TRBJ1-1 gives the whole variable domain DGGITQSPKYLFRKEGQNVTLSCEQNLNHDAMYWYRQDPGQGLRLIYYSQIVNDFQKGDIAEGYSVSREKKESFPLTVTSAQKNPTAFYLCASGNRGKAFFGQGTRLTVV.

This chain uses TRBV6-1 with TRBJ1-4; D may be TRBD1 (5 bases). The V gene's germline CDR1 is MNHNS and CDR2 SASEGT. The CDR3 consists of 14 residues. Trimming took 6 bases from V and 4 from J, leaving 12 bases between them. The CDR3 here is CASRTDRINEKLFF. The CDR3, as DNA: TGTGCCAGCAGGACTGACAGAATTAATGAAAAACTGTTTTTT.

The J gene is TRBJ1-1, the V gene TRBV6-6; D is unresolved. Germline CDR1 MNHNY, CDR2 SVGAGI (reference sequence). CDR3 length: 14 residues. Trimming pared 4 bases from V and 4 bases from J, leaving 13 bases between. The CDR3 DNA is TGTGCCAGCAGTTCCCCCCAAGGAAGCACTGAAGCTTTCTTT. Translating it yields CASSSPQGSTEAFF.

The CDR3 reads CASSSSGAGYTF. In DNA, the CDR3 is TGCGCCAGCAGCTCCTCGGGAGCCGGCTACACCTTC. The chain couples TRBV5-1 to TRBJ1-2; D gene uncertain. The CDR3 consists of 12 residues. The germline gives CDR1 SGHRS, CDR2 YFSETQ. Trimming left V 3 bases short and J 8 bases short, with 11 bases between.

V is TRBV6-1 and J is TRBJ1-3; D not certain. Trimming pared 8 bases from V and 0 bases from J, leaving 14 bases between. The CDR3 length is 15 residues. Germline CDR1 is MNHNS and CDR2 is SASEGT. As DNA, the CDR3 is TGTGCCAGCCGGTCTTTAGCGGCCTCTGGAAACACCATATATTTT. It specifies CASRSLAASGNTIYF.

The V call is TRBV30, the J call TRBJ2-1, with 7 bases matching TRBD2. The junction had 6 bases not matched to a gene; V was cut back by 3 bases and J by 7 bases. Germline values: CDR1 GTSNPN, CDR2 SVGIG (reference sequence). This CDR3 contains 13 residues. CDR3: CAWRAGRGNEQFF. The CDR3, as DNA: TGTGCCTGGAGAGCGGGACGGGGTAATGAGCAGTTCTTC.

This chain uses TRBV7-9 with TRBJ1-1, with D perhaps matching TRBD1 (6 bases). CDR1 is SEHNR, CDR2 FQNEAQ, per germline (reference sequence). The V gene lost 6 bases and the J gene lost 3 bases, with 14 bases spanning the gap. The CDR3 has 14 amino acids. In nucleotides, the CDR3 is TGTGCCAGCAGACCAAGGACAGACTACACTGAAGCTTTCTTT. Amino acid sequence: CASRPRTDYTEAFF.

This rearrangement joins TRBV6-1 to TRBJ2-7; D ambiguous. This CDR3 region has 11 residues. CDR1 and CDR2 (germline): MNHNS, SASEGT. The ends were cut back, 4 bases at V and 7 bases at J, with 8 bases in the middle. CDR3 residues: CASSAPGEQYF. CDR3 nucleotide sequence: TGTGCCAGCAGTGCTCCCGGTGAGCAGTACTTC.

The genes are TRBV19 and TRBJ1-5, with D perhaps matching TRBD1 (5 bases). V gave up 7 bases and J gave up 2 bases, with 12 bases separating them. The CDR3 sequence is 14 residues long. CDR1 LNHDA and CDR2 SQIVND come from the germline V gene (reference sequence). CDR3 DNA sequence: TGTGCCAGTAACTTAGCGGGGGGCAATCAGCCCCAGCATTTT. The encoded protein is CASNLAGGNQPQHF.

The chain recombines TRBV27 with TRBJ2-7; TRBD2 might be the D (5 bases). CDR3 size: 13 residues. V shed 2 bases and J shed 3 bases, with 8 bases lying between them. Germline V CDR1 and CDR2: MNHEY, SMNVEV (reference sequence). The DNA for the CDR3 is TGTGCCAGCAGTTTAACTAGAGACTACGAGCAGTACTTC. Amino acids: CASSLTRDYEQYF.

This clone showed up just a few times. This CDR3 is also generated by other DNA sequences in the sample. The J gene is TRBJ1-6, the V gene TRBV11-2; D remains unclear. CDR3 length equals 13 residues. The germline V and J ends were trimmed by 0 bases and 10 bases, with 7 bases remaining between them. Germline CDR1 is SGHAT and CDR2 is FQNNGV. The CDR3: CASSLDRGSPLHF. DNA of the CDR3: TGTGCCAGCAGCTTAGATCGTGGGTCACCCCTCCACTTT.

The chain uses TRBV5-5 and TRBJ1-4; D is ambiguous. This CDR3 has 15 residues. The V end was cut by 0 bases, the J end by 7 bases, with 13 bases between. Germline CDR1 reads SGHKS; CDR2 reads YYEKEE (reference sequence). The CDR3 sequence is CASSLGKGPGEKLFF. CDR3 nucleotides: TGTGCCAGCAGCTTGGGGAAAGGTCCGGGTGAAAAACTGTTTTTT.

CDR3 amino acids: CASSPTGLGQPQHF. The CDR3 nucleotides are TGTGCCAGCAGCCCAACAGGGTTAGGGCAGCCCCAGCATTTT. The chain carries TRBV2 and TRBJ1-5; D may be TRBD1 (6 bases). Germline V gene data show CDR1 as SNHLY and CDR2 as FYNNEI. V dropped 6 bases and J dropped 7 bases, with 16 bases sitting between them. This CDR3 has 14 residues.

This sequence joins TRBV5-1 and TRBJ2-3; 9 bases are shared with TRBD2. V gave up 6 bases and J gave up 1 base; unmatched junction bases: 6. CDR1 is SGHRS, CDR2 YFSETQ, per germline. The CDR3 has 15 residues. CDR3 sequence: CASKAGGPGTDTQYF. CDR3 nucleotide sequence: TGCGCCAGCAAGGCGGGAGGGCCAGGCACAGATACGCAGTATTTT.

The V and J genes are TRBV6-1 and TRBJ2-7; D unclear. The CDR3 length is 14 residues. Trimming stripped 3 bases from V and 6 bases from J, with 15 bases between. Germline lookup yields CDR1 MNHNS and CDR2 SASEGT. The CDR3 loop is CASSESARLGEQYF. The CDR3 coding sequence is TGTGCCAGCAGTGAGTCAGCTCGCTTGGGCGAGCAGTACTTC.

As for this clone: Other DNA sequences of this sample code for an identical CDR3. The chain employs TRBV28 and TRBJ2-3, with D perhaps matching TRBD2 (6 bases). The ends were cut back, 8 bases at V and 1 base at J, with 7 bases in the middle. The CDR3 is 12 residues long. CDR1 and CDR2 from the germline V gene are MDHEN and SYDVKM. In DNA form, the CDR3 reads TGTGCCAGCGGCGGGGGCACAGATACGCAGTATTTT. Translated: CASGGGTDTQYF.

The rearrangement uses TRBV12-5 and TRBJ2-1; 9 nucleotides align to TRBD1. The junction had 6 bases not matched to a gene; V was cut back by 4 bases and J by 8 bases. Germline V gives CDR1 LGHNT, CDR2 FRNRAP. The CDR3 runs 14 residues. CDR3 sequence (DNA): TGTGCTAGTGGTTCGCCGGGACAGGGCTATGAGCAGTTCTTC. It is translated as CASGSPGQGYEQFF.

This sequence joins TRBV14 and TRBJ1-2, with unresolved D. Germline loops: CDR1 SGHDN, CDR2 FVKESK. The germline V and J ends were trimmed by 0 bases and 4 bases, with 6 bases remaining between them. This CDR3 contains 13 residues. The CDR3 DNA is TGTGCCAGCAGCCAAGATCGTAGCTATGGCTACACCTTC. Translated, it gives CASSQDRSYGYTF. The variable domain in full, with the rest retrieved from reference TRBV14 and TRBJ1-2, is EAGVTQFPSHSVIEKGQTVTLRCDPISGHDNLYWYRRVMGKEIKFLLHFVKESKQDESGMPNNRFLAERTGGTYSTLKVQPAELEDSGVYFCASSQDRSYGYTFGSGTRLTVV.

The CDR3 here is CARSEGPGSSYEQYF. The CDR3 DNA sequence: TGTGCCAGAAGCGAGGGCCCAGGGAGCTCCTACGAGCAGTACTTC. This chain joins TRBV5-3 and TRBJ2-7; D is perhaps TRBD1 or TRBD2 (5 bases each). TRBV5-3 is an ORF for which the function is uncertain. The CDR3 sequence is 15 residues long. The V gene lost 4 bases and the J gene lost 0 bases, with 14 bases spanning the gap.